The present T cell receptor beta chain was sequenced within a study of T-cell reconstitution after alpha-beta-depleted transplantation in children. For TCRbeta, the library was prepared with unique molecular identifiers. From the PCR reads, TCRdb called clonotypes with MiXCR, one entry per CDR3 protein. Of hundreds of thousands of distinct CDR3 sequences in the sample, under 15% were seen once. This clonotype was counted only a few times. Trimming left V 4 bases short and J 5 bases short, with 14 bases between. CDR1 and CDR2 (germline): MGHDK, SYGVNS. CDR3 length equals 15 residues. This sequence was found in a human donor who donated a stem cell graft to a child with combined immunodeficiency. Specimen: PBMCs from the stem cell graft donor, collected from the stem cell graft. The chain carries TRBV25-1 and TRBJ1-4; possible D gene TRBD1, 5 bases. CDR3 DNA: TGTGCCAGCAGTGGAAACCGGGACGGAAATGAAAAACTGTTTTTT. Translated: CASSGNRDGNEKLFF.